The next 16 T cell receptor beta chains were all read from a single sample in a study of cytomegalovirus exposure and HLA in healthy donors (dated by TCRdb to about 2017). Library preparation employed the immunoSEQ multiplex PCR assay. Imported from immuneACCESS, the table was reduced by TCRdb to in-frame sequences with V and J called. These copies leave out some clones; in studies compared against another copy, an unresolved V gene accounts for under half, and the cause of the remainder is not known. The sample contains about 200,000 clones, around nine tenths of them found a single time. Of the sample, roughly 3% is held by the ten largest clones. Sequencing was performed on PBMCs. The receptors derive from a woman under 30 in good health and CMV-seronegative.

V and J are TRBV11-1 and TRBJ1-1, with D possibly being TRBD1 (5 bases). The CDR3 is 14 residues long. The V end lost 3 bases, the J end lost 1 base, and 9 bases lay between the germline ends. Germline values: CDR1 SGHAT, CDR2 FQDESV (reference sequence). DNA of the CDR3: TGTGCCAGCAGCTTGGCAGGGTGGAACACTGAAGCTTTCTTT. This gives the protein CASSLAGWNTEAFF.

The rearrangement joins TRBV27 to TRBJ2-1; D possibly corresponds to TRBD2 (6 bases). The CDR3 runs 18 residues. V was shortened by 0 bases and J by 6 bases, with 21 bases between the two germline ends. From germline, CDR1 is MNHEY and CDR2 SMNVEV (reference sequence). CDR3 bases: TGTGCCAGCAGTTTATCTAGCGGCAGAACCTATAAAACCAATGAGCAGTTCTTC. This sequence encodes CASSLSSGRTYKTNEQFF.

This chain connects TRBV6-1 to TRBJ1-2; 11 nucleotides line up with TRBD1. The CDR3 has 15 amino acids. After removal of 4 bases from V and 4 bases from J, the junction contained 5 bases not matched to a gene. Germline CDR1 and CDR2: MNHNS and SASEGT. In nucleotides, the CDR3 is TGTGCCAGCAGTGCCACGGACAGGGGGCCCTATGGCTACACCTTC. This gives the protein CASSATDRGPYGYTF.

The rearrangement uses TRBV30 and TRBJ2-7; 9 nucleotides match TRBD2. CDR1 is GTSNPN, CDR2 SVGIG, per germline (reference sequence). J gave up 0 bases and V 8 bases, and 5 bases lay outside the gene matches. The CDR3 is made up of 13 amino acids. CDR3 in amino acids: CAGFSGSSYEQYF. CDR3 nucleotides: TGTGCCGGGTTTAGCGGGAGCTCCTACGAGCAGTACTTC.

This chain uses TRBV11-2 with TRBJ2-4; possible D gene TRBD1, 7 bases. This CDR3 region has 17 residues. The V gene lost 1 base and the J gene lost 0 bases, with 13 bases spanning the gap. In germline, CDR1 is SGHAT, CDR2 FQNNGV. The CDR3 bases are TGTGCCAGCAGCTTAGTTGCAGGGGGGATAGCCAAAAACATTCAGTACTTC. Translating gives CASSLVAGGIAKNIQYF.

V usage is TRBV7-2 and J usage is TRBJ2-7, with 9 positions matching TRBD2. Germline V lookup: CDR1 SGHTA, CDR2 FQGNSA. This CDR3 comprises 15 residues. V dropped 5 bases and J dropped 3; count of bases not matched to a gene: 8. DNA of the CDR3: TGTGCCAGCAGCCGAACCGGAGCGGGGGGCTACGAGCAGTACTTC. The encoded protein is CASSRTGAGGYEQYF.

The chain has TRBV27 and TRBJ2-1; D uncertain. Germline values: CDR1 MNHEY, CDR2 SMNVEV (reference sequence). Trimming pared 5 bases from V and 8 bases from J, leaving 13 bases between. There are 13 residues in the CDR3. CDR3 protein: CASSSSRLDEQFF. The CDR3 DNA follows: TGTGCCAGCAGTAGTTCCAGGTTGGATGAGCAGTTCTTC.

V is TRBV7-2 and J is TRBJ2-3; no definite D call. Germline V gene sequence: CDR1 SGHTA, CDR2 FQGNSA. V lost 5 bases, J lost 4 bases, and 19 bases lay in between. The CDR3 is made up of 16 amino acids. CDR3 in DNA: TGTGCCAGCAGCCCGCACATAAGCGCGATATCAGATACGCAGTATTTT. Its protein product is CASSPHISAISDTQYF.

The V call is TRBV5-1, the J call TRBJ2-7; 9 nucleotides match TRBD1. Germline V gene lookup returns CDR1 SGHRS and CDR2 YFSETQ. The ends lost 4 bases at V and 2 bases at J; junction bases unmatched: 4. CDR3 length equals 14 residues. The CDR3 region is CASSMTGGPYEQYF. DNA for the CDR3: TGCGCCAGCAGCATGACAGGGGGACCCTACGAGCAGTACTTC.

Written as DNA, the CDR3 is TGTGCCAGCAGTGAGGGGGGGCGACTCTACAATGAGCAGTTCTTC. Translating gives CASSEGGRLYNEQFF. J is TRBJ2-1 and V is TRBV6-1; D perhaps matches TRBD2 (7 bases). CDR3 length: 15 amino acids. Germline assignment: CDR1 MNHNS and CDR2 SASEGT. V was pared by 3 bases and J by 3 bases, with 12 bases between.

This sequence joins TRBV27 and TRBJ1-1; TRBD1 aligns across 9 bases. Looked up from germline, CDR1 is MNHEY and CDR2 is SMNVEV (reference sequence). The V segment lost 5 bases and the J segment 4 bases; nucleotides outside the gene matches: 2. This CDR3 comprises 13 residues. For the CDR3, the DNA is TGTGCCAGCAGTCTGACAGGGGGCACTGAAGCTTTCTTT. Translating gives CASSLTGGTEAFF.

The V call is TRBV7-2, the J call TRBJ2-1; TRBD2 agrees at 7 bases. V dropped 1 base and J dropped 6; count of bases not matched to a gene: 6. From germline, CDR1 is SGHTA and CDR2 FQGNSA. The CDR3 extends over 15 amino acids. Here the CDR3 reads CASSLGYGGGNEQFF. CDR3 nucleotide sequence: TGTGCCAGCAGCTTAGGTTATGGGGGGGGCAATGAGCAGTTCTTC. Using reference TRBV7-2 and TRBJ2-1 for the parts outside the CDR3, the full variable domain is GAGVSQSPSNKVTEKGKDVELRCDPISGHTALYWYRQSLGQGLEFLIYFQGNSAPDKSGLPSDRFSAERTGGSVSTLTIQRTQQEDSAVYLCASSLGYGGGNEQFFGPGTRLTVL.

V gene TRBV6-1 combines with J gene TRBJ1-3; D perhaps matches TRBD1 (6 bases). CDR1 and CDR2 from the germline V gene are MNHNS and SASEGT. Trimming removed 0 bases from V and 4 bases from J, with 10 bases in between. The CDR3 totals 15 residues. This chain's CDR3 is CASSEAGGAGNTIYF. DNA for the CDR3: TGTGCCAGCAGTGAAGCGGGGGGGGCCGGAAACACCATATATTTT.

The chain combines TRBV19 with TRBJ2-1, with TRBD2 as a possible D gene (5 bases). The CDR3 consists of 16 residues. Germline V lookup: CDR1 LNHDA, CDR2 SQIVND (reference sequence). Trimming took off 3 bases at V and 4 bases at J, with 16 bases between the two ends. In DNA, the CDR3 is TGTGCCAGTAGTATCCTCGCCGGTGACTATTACAATGAGCAGTTCTTC. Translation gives CASSILAGDYYNEQFF. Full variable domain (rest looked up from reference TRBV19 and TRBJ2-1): DGGITQSPKYLFRKEGQNVTLSCEQNLNHDAMYWYRQDPGQGLRLIYYSQIVNDFQKGDIAEGYSVSREKKESFPLTVTSAQKNPTAFYLCASSILAGDYYNEQFFGPGTRLTVL.

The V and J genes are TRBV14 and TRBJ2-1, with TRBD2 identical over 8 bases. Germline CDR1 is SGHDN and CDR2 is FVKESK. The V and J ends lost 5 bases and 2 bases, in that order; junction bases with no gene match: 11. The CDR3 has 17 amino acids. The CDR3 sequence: CASSFRGTSSAYNEQFF. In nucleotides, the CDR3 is TGTGCCAGCAGCTTTAGAGGGACTAGTTCCGCCTACAATGAGCAGTTCTTC. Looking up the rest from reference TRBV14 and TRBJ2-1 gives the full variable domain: EAGVTQFPSHSVIEKGQTVTLRCDPISGHDNLYWYRRVMGKEIKFLLHFVKESKQDESGMPNNRFLAERTGGTYSTLKVQPAELEDSGVYFCASSFRGTSSAYNEQFFGPGTRLTVL.

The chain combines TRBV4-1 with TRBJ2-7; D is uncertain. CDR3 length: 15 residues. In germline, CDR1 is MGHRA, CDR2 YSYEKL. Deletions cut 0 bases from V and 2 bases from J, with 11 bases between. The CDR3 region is CASSQDPLAAYEQYF. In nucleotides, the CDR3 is TGCGCCAGCAGCCAAGACCCTTTGGCAGCCTACGAGCAGTACTTC.